The 13 T cell receptor beta chains reported below all come from one sample, sequenced in a study of OX40 agonist ivuxolimab in advanced cancers. The table came from immunoSEQ multiplex PCR; TCRdb's copy has only in-frame clones and leaves some out. The profile covers 9,500 to 12,000 clones, with around four fifths appearing a single time and approximately 9% taken by the ten largest. Sequenced material: CD4+ or CD8+ T cells sorted from blood, taken in a trial of the OX40 agonist ivuxolimab. The source is an adult with an advanced solid tumor such as melanoma, head and neck, liver or kidney cancer.

This chain uses TRBV13 with TRBJ2-5; D is possibly TRBD2 (6 bases). This CDR3 is 14 amino acids long. V was clipped by 5 bases and J by 2 bases, with 12 bases between them. Germline V gene sequence: CDR1 PRHDT, CDR2 FYEKMQ (reference sequence). The CDR3 DNA reads TGTGCCAGCAGCCTACCGGGGGAACAAGAGACCCAGTACTTC. Translating it yields CASSLPGEQETQYF.

This chain uses TRBV11-3 with TRBJ1-3; D call uncertain. Germline V gives CDR1 SGHNT, CDR2 YENEEA. CDR3 length: 16 residues. V was clipped by 5 bases and J by 2 bases, with 16 bases between them. The CDR3 nucleotides are TGTGCCAGCAGCCCGACCGGAAGCTATGCTGGAAACACCATATATTTT. This sequence encodes CASSPTGSYAGNTIYF.

This clone was seen just once. The chain combines TRBV2 with TRBJ2-2; D is perhaps TRBD2 (6 bases). Germline V gives CDR1 SNHLY, CDR2 FYNNEI. The V and J ends lost 3 bases and 6 bases respectively, with 14 bases between them. The CDR3 has 15 amino acids. CDR3 in DNA: TGTGCCAGCAGTGACGGGAGCCTTGGCGCCGGGGAGCTGTTTTTT. Encoded protein: CASSDGSLGAGELFF.

This chain connects TRBV1 to TRBJ2-1; TRBD2 was called by the table and not checked on the DNA. TRBV1 has pseudogene status. This CDR3 region has 15 residues. CDR3 sequence reads: CTSSGRGGQDNEQFF. CDR3 nucleotides: TGCACCAGCAGCGGCCGGGGGGGGCAGGACAATGAGCAGTTCTTC.

The CDR3 here is CSVEGGRGNSDTQYF. CDR3 DNA: TGCAGCGTTGAAGGCGGCAGGGGGAACTCAGATACGCAGTATTTT. V and J are TRBV29-1 and TRBJ2-3, with 7 positions matching TRBD1. The V segment lost 1 base and the J segment 4 bases; nucleotides outside the gene matches: 8. The length of the CDR3 is 15 residues. Germline V gene data show CDR1 as SQVTM and CDR2 as ANQGSEA.

The CDR3 bases are TGTGCCAGCAGCCCGGACGGGTTTCTCGGGGAAAAACTGTTTTTT. Its protein is CASSPDGFLGEKLFF. The genes are TRBV6-1 and TRBJ1-4; D is unresolved. The CDR3 is made up of 15 amino acids. The germline V gene encodes CDR1 MNHNS and CDR2 SASEGT. The V gene lost 6 bases and the J gene lost 8 bases, with 19 bases spanning the gap.

This clone was seen more than once but under ten times. This chain uses TRBV19 with TRBJ1-1; no definite D call. The CDR3 contains 16 residues. Germline CDR1 reads LNHDA; CDR2 reads SQIVND (reference sequence). V lost 2 bases and J lost 0, with 13 bases in between. CDR3 residues: CASSIRAENMNTEAFF. For the CDR3, the DNA is TGTGCCAGTAGTATAAGGGCGGAGAACATGAACACTGAAGCTTTCTTT.

The chain is built from TRBV4-1 and TRBJ2-5, with 7 bases fitting TRBD2. Germline CDR1 is MGHRA and CDR2 is YSYEKL. CDR3 length equals 16 residues. The V gene end was trimmed by 0 bases and the J gene end by 1 base; junction bases not matched to a gene: 5. CDR3 amino acids: CASSQEPSGVQETQYF. CDR3 coding DNA: TGCGCCAGCAGCCAAGAGCCTAGCGGAGTCCAAGAGACCCAGTACTTC.

This chain links TRBV7-8 with TRBJ1-1, with TRBD1 matching over 9 bases. Trimming took 1 base from V and 5 from J; bases not matched to a gene: 8. The CDR3 has 16 residues. Germline loops: CDR1 SGHVS, CDR2 FQNEAQ. Here the CDR3 DNA reads TGTGCCAGCAGCTTAGGCGGAGGGACAGGGTGGACTGAAGCTTTCTTT. Protein product: CASSLGGGTGWTEAFF.

The chain links TRBV19 to TRBJ1-1; D remains ambiguous. V lost 3 bases to trimming and J lost 0 bases, with 11 bases between them. Per the germline V gene, CDR1 is LNHDA and CDR2 is SQIVND (reference sequence). The CDR3 runs to 15 residues. The CDR3 sequence is CASSIDGEMNTEAFF. The CDR3 DNA reads TGTGCCAGTAGTATCGACGGCGAAATGAACACTGAAGCTTTCTTT.

The chain combines TRBV7-8 with TRBJ2-3; 9 nucleotides match TRBD1. Germline V CDR1 and CDR2: SGHVS, FQNEAQ. The CDR3 consists of 15 residues. With V trimmed by 4 bases and J by 5 bases, 7 bases remained unmatched. DNA for the CDR3: TGTGCCAGCAGCTCCGGGACAGGGTCAAAAGATACGCAGTATTTT. Translated, it gives CASSSGTGSKDTQYF.

The chain carries TRBV16 and TRBJ1-2; D not certain. CDR1 is KGHSY, CDR2 FQNENV, per germline. The CDR3 runs 16 residues. Trimming cost V 4 bases and J 1 base, with 16 bases left between them. This chain's CDR3 is CASSPSRSRYNYGYTF. CDR3 nucleotides: TGTGCCAGCAGCCCTTCAAGGTCCAGATATAACTATGGCTACACCTTC.

This chain connects TRBV12-5 to TRBJ1-6; D call uncertain. CDR1 is LGHNT and CDR2 is FRNRAP in the germline V gene. The CDR3 consists of 14 residues. The V gene lost 4 bases and the J gene lost 9 bases, with 13 bases spanning the gap. CDR3 region: CASGSHIESSPLHF. DNA for the CDR3: TGTGCTAGTGGTTCCCATATAGAAAGTTCACCCCTCCACTTT.